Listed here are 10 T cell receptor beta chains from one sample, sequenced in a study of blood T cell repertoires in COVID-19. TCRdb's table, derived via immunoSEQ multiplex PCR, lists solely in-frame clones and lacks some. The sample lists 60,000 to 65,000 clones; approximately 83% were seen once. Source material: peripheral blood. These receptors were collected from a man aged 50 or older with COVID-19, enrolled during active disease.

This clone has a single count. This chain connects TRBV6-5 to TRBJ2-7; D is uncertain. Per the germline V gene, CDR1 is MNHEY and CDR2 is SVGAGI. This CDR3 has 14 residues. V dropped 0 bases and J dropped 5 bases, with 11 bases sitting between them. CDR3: CASSYSMGSNEQYF. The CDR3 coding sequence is TGTGCCAGCAGTTACTCGATGGGCTCTAACGAGCAGTACTTC.

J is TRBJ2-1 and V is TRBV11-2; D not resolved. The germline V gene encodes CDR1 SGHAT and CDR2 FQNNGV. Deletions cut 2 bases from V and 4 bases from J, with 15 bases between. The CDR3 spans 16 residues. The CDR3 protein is CASSLPYQRPYNEQFF. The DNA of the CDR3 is TGTGCCAGCAGCTTACCCTATCAGCGCCCGTACAATGAGCAGTTCTTC.

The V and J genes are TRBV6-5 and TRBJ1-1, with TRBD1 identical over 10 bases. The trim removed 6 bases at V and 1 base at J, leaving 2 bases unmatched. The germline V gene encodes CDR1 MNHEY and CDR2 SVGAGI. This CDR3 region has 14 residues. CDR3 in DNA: TGTGCCAGCAGGGGGGACAGGGGGAACACTGAAGCTTTCTTT. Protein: CASRGDRGNTEAFF.

The CDR3 sequence is CASSSGASNEKLFF. The CDR3, as DNA: TGCGCCAGCAGCTCAGGGGCCTCCAATGAAAAACTGTTTTTT. The chain combines TRBV5-1 with TRBJ1-4, with D maybe TRBD1 (6 bases). Germline V CDR1 and CDR2: SGHRS, YFSETQ. The CDR3 sequence is 14 residues long. V was shortened by 3 bases and J by 5 bases, with 11 bases between the two germline ends.

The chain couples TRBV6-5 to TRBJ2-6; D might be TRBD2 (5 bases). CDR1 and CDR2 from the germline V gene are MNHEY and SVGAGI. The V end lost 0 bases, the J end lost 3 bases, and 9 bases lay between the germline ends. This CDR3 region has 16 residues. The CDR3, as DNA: TGTGCCAGCAGTTACTCGATGGGGAGTGGGGCCAACGTCCTGACTTTC. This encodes CASSYSMGSGANVLTF.

The CDR3 DNA sequence: TGTGCCACCAGTGATTCGGACAGGGCCTCCTACAATGAGCAGTTCTTC. This sequence encodes CATSDSDRASYNEQFF. The V gene is TRBV24-1, the J gene TRBJ2-1; 8 bases agree with TRBD1. Germline CDR1 is KGHDR and CDR2 is SFDVKD. V lost 2 bases, J lost 0 bases, and 2 bases stayed unmatched. The CDR3 loop spans 16 amino acids.

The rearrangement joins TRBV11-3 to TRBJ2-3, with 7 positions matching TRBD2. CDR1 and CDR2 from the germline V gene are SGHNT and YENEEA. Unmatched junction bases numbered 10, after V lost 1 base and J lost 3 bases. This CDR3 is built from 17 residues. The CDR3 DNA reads TGTGCCAGCAGCTTAGGTCCGGGCGGGAGCCTTACAGATACGCAGTATTTT. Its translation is CASSLGPGGSLTDTQYF.

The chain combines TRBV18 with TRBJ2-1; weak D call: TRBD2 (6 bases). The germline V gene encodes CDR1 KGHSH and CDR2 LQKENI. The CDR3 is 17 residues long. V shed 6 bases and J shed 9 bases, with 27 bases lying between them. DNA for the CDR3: TGTGCCAGCTCCCAAGAACAAGTTCGGGCCGCAGCGGGTGAGCAGTTCTTC. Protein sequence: CASSQEQVRAAAGEQFF.

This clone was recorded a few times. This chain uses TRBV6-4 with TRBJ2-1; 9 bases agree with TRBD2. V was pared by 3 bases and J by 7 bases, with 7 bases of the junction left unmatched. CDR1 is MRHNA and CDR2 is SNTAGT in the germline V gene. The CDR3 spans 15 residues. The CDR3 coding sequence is TGTGCCAGCAGTGAGGTAGCGGGAGAGTTGAATGAGCAGTTCTTC. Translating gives CASSEVAGELNEQFF.

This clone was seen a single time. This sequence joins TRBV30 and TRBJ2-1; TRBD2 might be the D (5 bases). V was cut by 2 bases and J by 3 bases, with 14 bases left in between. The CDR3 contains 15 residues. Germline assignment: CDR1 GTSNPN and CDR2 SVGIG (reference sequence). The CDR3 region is CAWSPGVFGYNEQFF. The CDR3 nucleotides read TGTGCCTGGAGTCCCGGGGTCTTTGGCTACAATGAGCAGTTCTTC. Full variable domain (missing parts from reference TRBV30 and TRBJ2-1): SQTIHQWPATLVQPVGSPLSLECTVEGTSNPNLYWYRQAAGRGLQLLFYSVGIGQISSEVPQNLSASRPQDRQFILSSKKLLLSDSGFYLCAWSPGVFGYNEQFFGPGTRLTVL.